This TCR beta chain was identified in a study of blood T cell repertoires in COVID-19. Between the trimmed V and J ends, which lost 5 bases and 1 base, there was a span of 12 bases. Germline assignment: CDR1 SGDLS and CDR2 YYNGEE. The CDR3 has 14 amino acids. Assay used: immunoSEQ multiplex PCR; TCRdb lists only in-frame clones, some missing. The sample includes 150,000 to 200,000 clones, more than 70% of them seen just once. The source of this sequence is a human donor in a cohort sampled during active COVID-19. The genes are TRBV9 and TRBJ2-5; TRBD2 might be the D (6 bases). Input material: peripheral blood. The DNA for the CDR3 is TGTGCCAGCAGTCGGGACTCGATCCAAGAGACCCAGTACTTC. Amino acids: CASSRDSIQETQYF.